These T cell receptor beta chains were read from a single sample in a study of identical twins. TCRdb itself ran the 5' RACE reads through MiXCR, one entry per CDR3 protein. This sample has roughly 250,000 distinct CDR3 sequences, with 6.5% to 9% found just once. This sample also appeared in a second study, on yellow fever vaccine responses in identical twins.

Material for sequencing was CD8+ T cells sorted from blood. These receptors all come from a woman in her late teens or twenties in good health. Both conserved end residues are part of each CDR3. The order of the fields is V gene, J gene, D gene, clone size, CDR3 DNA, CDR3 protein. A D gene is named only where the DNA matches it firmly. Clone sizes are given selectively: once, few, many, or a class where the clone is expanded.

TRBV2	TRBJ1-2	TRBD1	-	TGTGCCAGCAGTGAACCGAGGGACAGGGGGTTGTATGGCTACACCTTC	CASSEPRDRGLYGYTF
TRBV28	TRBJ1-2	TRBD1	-	TGTGCCAGCAGTAGGACAGGGGAGGATGGCTACACCTTC	CASSRTGEDGYTF
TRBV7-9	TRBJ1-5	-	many	TGTGCCAGCAGCGAAGGACAGAACAATCAGCCCCAGCATTTT	CASSEGQNNQPQHF
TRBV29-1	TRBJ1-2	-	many	TGCAGCGTTGACAGGTCGACAGGCCGAGAAGGCTACACCTTC	CSVDRSTGREGYTF
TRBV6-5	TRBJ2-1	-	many	TGTGCCAGCAGTTACTCTGCCTACAATGAGCAGTTCTTC	CASSYSAYNEQFF
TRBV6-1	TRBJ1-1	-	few	TGTGCCAGCAGGGAGTCCGATGGCGCGGAAGCTTTCTTT	CASRESDGAEAFF
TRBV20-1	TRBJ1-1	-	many	TGCAGTGCCCCTCAGACAGGATTTGTCACTGAAGCTTTCTTT	CSAPQTGFVTEAFF
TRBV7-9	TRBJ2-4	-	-	TGTGCCAGCAGCCCAACCGTTGGCCTAGCCAAAAACATTCAGTACTTC	CASSPTVGLAKNIQYF
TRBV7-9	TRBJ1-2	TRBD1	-	TGTGCCAGCAGCTTGGTGACAGGGGCCCTTCTTGGCTACACCTTC	CASSLVTGALLGYTF
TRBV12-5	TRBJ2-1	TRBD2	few	TGTGCTAGTGGTTTGGTTGGAGCGGGGGTTAATGAGCAGTTCTTC	CASGLVGAGVNEQFF
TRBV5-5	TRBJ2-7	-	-	TGTGCCAGCAGCTTGGCCCTCAACGAGCAGTACTTC	CASSLALNEQYF
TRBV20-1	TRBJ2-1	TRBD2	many	TGCAGTGCTAACGAGGGACTAGCGGTATACAATGAGCAGTTCTTC	CSANEGLAVYNEQFF
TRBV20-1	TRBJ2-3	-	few	TGCAGTGCTAACGACCTGACTAGCACAGATACGCAGTATTTT	CSANDLTSTDTQYF
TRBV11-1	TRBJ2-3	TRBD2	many	TGTGCCAGCAGCTTAGCCCGGGGGGGACCCGCGGATACGCAGTATTTT	CASSLARGGPADTQYF
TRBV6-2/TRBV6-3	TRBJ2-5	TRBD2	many	TGTGCCAGCGCGCAAGCGGGGGGCCAAGAGACCCAGTACTTC	CASAQAGGQETQYF
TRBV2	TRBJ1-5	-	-	TGTGCCAGCAGTGAAGGGACCTTAGGCGGGGAGCCCCAGCATTTT	CASSEGTLGGEPQHF
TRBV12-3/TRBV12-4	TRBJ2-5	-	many	TGTGCCAGCAGCCCGGTGAGAGGGGGGAATCGAGAGACCCAGTACTTC	CASSPVRGGNRETQYF
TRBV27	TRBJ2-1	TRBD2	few	TGTGCCAGCAGTTTACGGCGGGGGGGGAGCAATGAGCAGTTCTTC	CASSLRRGGSNEQFF
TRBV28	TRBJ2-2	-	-	TGTGCCAGCAGTTTATGGCCACAGGGTACCGGGGAGCTGTTTTTT	CASSLWPQGTGELFF
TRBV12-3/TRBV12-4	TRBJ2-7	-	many	TGTGCCAGCAGCCCCTTCGACGAGACCTACGAGCAGTACTTC	CASSPFDETYEQYF
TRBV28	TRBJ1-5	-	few	TGTGCCAGCAGTCTTCTCCCAGGGGTCGAGGAACAGCCCCAGCATTTT	CASSLLPGVEEQPQHF
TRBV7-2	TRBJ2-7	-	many	TGTGCCATCCCCCTGTCCGGTGGACAGTACTTC	CAIPLSGGQYF
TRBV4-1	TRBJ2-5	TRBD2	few	TGCGCCAGCAGCCAAGCTAGCGGGGGATTCAAAGAGACCCAGTACTTC	CASSQASGGFKETQYF
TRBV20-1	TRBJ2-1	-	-	TGCAGTAGCCAGGACATCGACTACAATGAGCAGTTCTTC	CSSQDIDYNEQFF
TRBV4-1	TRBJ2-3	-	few	TGCGCCAGCAGCCATAGAAGGGGAGATACGCAGTATTTT	CASSHRRGDTQYF
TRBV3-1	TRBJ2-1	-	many	TGTGCCAGCAGCTCCCTAGCGTTAGATGAGCAGTTCTTC	CASSSLALDEQFF
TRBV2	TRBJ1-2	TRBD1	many	TGTGCCAGCATGGACAGGGGCGACGATGGCTACACCTTC	CASMDRGDDGYTF
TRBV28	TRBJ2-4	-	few	TGTGCCAGCAGTCCGACCGGGACGTATAAAAACATTCAGTACTTC	CASSPTGTYKNIQYF
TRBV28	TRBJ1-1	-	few	TGTGCCAGCAGTTTATATGGCCGGGAGGACACTGAAGCTTTCTTT	CASSLYGREDTEAFF
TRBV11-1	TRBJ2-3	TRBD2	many	TGTGCCAGCAGCTCACCGAGGACTAGCGGGGGCAAAAATTTGGATACGCAGTATTTT	CASSSPRTSGGKNLDTQYF
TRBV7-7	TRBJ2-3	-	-	TGTGCCAGCAGCTTACACCCCATTGATACGCAGTATTTT	CASSLHPIDTQYF
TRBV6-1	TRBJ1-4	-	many	TGTGCCAGCAGCACCTTTCTGGGGGGAGAAAAACTGTTTTTT	CASSTFLGGEKLFF
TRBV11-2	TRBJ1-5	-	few	TGTGCCAGCAGCACTACCAACAGGGTACGGTATGAGAATCAGCCCCAGCATTTT	CASSTTNRVRYENQPQHF
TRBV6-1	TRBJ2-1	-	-	TGTGCCAGCACCACCAGAGGGACGATCGATGAGCAGTTCTTC	CASTTRGTIDEQFF
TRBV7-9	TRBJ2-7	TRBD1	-	TGTGCCAGCAGCCCTTCAGGGCAGGGGGCCTACGAGCAGTACTTC	CASSPSGQGAYEQYF
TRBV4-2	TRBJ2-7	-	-	TGTGCCAGCAGCCAAGATATGGAAGGAGCCTACGAGCAGTACTTC	CASSQDMEGAYEQYF
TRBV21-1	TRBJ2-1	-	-	TGTGCCAGCAGGGGACTAGCGGGGCCCTGGGGATCCTACAATGAGCAGTTCTTC	CASRGLAGPWGSYNEQFF
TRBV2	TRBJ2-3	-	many	TGTGCCAGCAGTGAGTTACAGATTAGCACAGATACGCAGTATTTT	CASSELQISTDTQYF
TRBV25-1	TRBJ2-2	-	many	TGTGCCAGCAGTGAATATGGGGCAGGGAAGGCCGGGGAGCTGTTTTTT	CASSEYGAGKAGELFF
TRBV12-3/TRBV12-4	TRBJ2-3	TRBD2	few	TGTGCCAGCAGTCCCGGCGAGGTATGGGGGAGGGAAAGCACAGATACGCAGTATTTT	CASSPGEVWGRESTDTQYF
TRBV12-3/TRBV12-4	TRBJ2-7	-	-	TGTACCTTCAGTTTTAGGGACCCTAGGGAGATCCGGTTCGACGAGCAGTACTTC	CTFSFRDPREIRFDEQYF
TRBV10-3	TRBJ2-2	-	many	TGTGCCACCCGGGACACCGCGAACACCGGGGAGCTGTTTTTT	CATRDTANTGELFF
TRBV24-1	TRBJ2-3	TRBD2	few	TGTGCCACCAGCCCACGGGAGGCCCACACAGATACGCAGTATTTT	CATSPREAHTDTQYF
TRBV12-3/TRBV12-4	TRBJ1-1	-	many	TGTGCCAGCAGTTTGGGCAGGGGCACTGAAGCTTTCTTT	CASSLGRGTEAFF
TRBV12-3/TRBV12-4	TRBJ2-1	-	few	TGTGCCAGCAGCCAAATAACAGGAGACTACAATGAGCAGTTCTTC	CASSQITGDYNEQFF
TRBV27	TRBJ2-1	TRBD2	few	TGTGCCAGCAGTTTCACGGCGGGAGTTAACCACAATGAGCAGTTCTTC	CASSFTAGVNHNEQFF
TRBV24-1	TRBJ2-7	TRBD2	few	TGTGCCACCAGTGGCACCGGGACTAGCGGCTACGAGCAGTACTTC	CATSGTGTSGYEQYF
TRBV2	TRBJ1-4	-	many	TGTGCCAGCAGCCGACTAGCTAATGAAAAACTGTTTTTT	CASSRLANEKLFF
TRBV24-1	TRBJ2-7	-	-	TGTGCCACCAGTGATATTAGCGCCGACGAGCAGTACTTC	CATSDISADEQYF
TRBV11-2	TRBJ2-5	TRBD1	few	TGTGCCAGCAGCTCGGAATTAGACAGGGCCCAAGAGACCCAGTACTTC	CASSSELDRAQETQYF
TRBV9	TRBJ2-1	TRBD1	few	TGTGCCAGCAGCGTAGTGGGGGGACAGGGGTTGGGTTTGTCCTACAATGAGCAGTTCTTC	CASSVVGGQGLGLSYNEQFF
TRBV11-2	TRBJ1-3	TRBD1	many	TGTGCCAGCAGCTCGACGACAGGGGGAAACACCATATATTTT	CASSSTTGGNTIYF
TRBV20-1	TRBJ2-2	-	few	TGCAGTGCTAGAGATATCGGGACTCACAGTGGGGAGCTGTTTTTT	CSARDIGTHSGELFF
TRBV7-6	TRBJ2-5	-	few	TGTGCCAGCAGCTTAGCGTTTCCGTCGTTAGGAGAGACCCAGTACTTC	CASSLAFPSLGETQYF
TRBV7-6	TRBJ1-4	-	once	TGTGCCAGCAGCTTAGCGGCCTTCGAGGACACGGGGTATGAAAAACTGTTTTTT	CASSLAAFEDTGYEKLFF
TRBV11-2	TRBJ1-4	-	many	TGTGCCAGCAGCTACCCGCGGGCGGGCCTTTCTGAAAAACTGTTTTTT	CASSYPRAGLSEKLFF
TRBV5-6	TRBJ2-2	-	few	TGTGCCAGCAGCCCTTCGGGGCCCGGGGAGCTGTTTTTT	CASSPSGPGELFF
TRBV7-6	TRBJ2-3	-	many	TGTGCCAGCAGCTTAGAGGGCAGAACTAGCACAGATACGCAGTATTTT	CASSLEGRTSTDTQYF
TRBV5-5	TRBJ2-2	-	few	TGTGCCAGCAGAGCCGGGACAAAGAACACCGGGGAGCTGTTTTTT	CASRAGTKNTGELFF